This TCR beta chain was profiled in a study of blood T cell repertoires in COVID-19. Background on the study: Samples came from the United States, Italy and Spain, spanning acute and convalescent COVID-19.

Enrollment of patients from Seattle took place during active infection, with longitudinal follow-up. Measured with immunoSEQ multiplex PCR; TCRdb has only the in-frame clones, and not every one. This table has some 390,000 clones, around 87% appearing once. Sequencing used peripheral blood. This TCR came from a woman aged 55-75 years with COVID-19, enrolled during active disease.

CDR3 sequence: CASSLGSSGNTIYF. CDR3 sequence (DNA): TGTGCCAGCAGCCTAGGATCTTCTGGAAACACCATATATTTT. The chain employs TRBV7-3 and TRBJ1-3; D is undetermined. The CDR3 extends over 14 amino acids. Germline V CDR1 and CDR2: SGHTA, FQGTGA. Trimming stripped 5 bases from V and 1 base from J, with 9 bases between.